This TCR beta chain appears in the sequencing data of a study of shared T cell receptors in the human thymus. Produced via immunoSEQ multiplex PCR; TCRdb's table is partial and in-frame only. In the table there are hundreds of thousands of clones, roughly 90% of which are singletons. Trimming left V 4 bases short and J 5 bases short, with 24 bases between. The CDR3 covers 18 residues. CDR1 is LNHDA, CDR2 SQIVND, per germline (reference sequence). These same data were also listed under a study on human thymus T cells. That report notes: Corrective heart surgery yielded resections, and these provided the thymus tissue. Usage of V and J genes appeared biased in thymic and blood repertoires.

The chain couples TRBV19 to TRBJ1-5, with D maybe TRBD1 (6 bases). This receptor was identified in a boy under three years old with a congenital heart defect. The sample taken for sequencing was thymocytes. Written as DNA, the CDR3 is TGTGCCAGTAGTACACGCGAGAGAAGACAGGATCGCTATCAGCCCCAGCATTTT. This encodes CASSTRERRQDRYQPQHF.